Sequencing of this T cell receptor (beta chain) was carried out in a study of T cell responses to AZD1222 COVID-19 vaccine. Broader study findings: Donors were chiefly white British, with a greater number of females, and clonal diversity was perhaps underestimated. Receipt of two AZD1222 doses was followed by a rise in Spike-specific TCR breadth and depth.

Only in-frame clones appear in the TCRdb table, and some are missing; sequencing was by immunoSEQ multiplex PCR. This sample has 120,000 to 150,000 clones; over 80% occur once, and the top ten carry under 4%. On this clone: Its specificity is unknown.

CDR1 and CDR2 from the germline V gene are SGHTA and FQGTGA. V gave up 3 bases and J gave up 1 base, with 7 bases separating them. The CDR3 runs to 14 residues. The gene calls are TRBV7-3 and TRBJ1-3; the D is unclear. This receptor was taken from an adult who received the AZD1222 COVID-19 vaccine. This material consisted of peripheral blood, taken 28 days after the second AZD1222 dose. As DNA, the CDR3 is TGTGCCAGCAGCTTCGACCGATCTGGAAACACCATATATTTT. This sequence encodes CASSFDRSGNTIYF.